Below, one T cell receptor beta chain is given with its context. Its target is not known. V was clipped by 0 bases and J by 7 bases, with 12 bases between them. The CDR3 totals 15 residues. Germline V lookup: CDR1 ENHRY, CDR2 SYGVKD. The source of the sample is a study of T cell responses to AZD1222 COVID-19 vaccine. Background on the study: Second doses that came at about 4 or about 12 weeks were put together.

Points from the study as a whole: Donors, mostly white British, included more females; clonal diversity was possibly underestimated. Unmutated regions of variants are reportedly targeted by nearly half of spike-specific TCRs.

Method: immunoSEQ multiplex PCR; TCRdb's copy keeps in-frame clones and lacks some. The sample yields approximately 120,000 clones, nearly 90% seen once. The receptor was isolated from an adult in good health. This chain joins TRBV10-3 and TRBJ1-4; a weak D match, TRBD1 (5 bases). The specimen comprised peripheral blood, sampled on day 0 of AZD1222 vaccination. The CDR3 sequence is CAISESPPGGEKLFF. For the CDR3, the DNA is TGTGCCATCAGTGAGTCGCCCCCTGGGGGTGAAAAACTGTTTTTT.